This TCR beta chain comes out of a study of cytomegalovirus exposure and HLA in healthy donors. Study-wide results and caveats: It was shown in a later analysis that HLA-associated TCR beta chains were more clonally expanded than other, equally common chains.

As concerns this clone: Antigen: not known.

The PCR contained 60 Vbeta and 13 Jbeta primers. Method: immunoSEQ multiplex PCR; TCRdb's copy keeps in-frame clones and lacks some. Altogether approximately 120,000 clones are present, 75% to 85% being singletons, with the ten largest covering more than 3%. Germline CDR1 is SGHRS and CDR2 is YFSETQ. V was shortened by 6 bases and J by 2 bases, with 15 bases between the two germline ends. CDR3 length equals 14 residues. The sequenced material came from PBMCs. V is TRBV5-1 and J is TRBJ2-7; D perhaps matches TRBD2 (6 bases). The origin of this receptor is a man aged 35 to 55 in good health and CMV-seronegative. CDR3 nucleotide sequence: TGCGCCAGCACTCCGGGAGAGCCCCCCTACGAGCAGTACTTC. Residues: CASTPGEPPYEQYF.